The 17 T cell receptor beta chains presented below share a single source sample, sequenced in a study of cytomegalovirus exposure and HLA in healthy donors. Assay used: immunoSEQ multiplex PCR; TCRdb lists only in-frame clones, some missing. The sample holds under 150,000 clones; 70% to 90% are singletons and the top ten take around 10%. The sequencing sample was made of PBMCs. The origin of the receptors is a man aged 18 to 29 in good health and CMV-seropositive.

This clone was counted once. J is TRBJ2-7 and V is TRBV4-1; D is perhaps TRBD1 (6 bases). The CDR3 loop spans 15 amino acids. Trimming removed 0 bases from V and 6 bases from J, with 15 bases in between. Germline CDR1 reads MGHRA; CDR2 reads YSYEKL. The CDR3 here is CASSQEPGQTVEQYF. In DNA form, the CDR3 reads TGCGCCAGCAGCCAAGAGCCGGGACAAACGGTCGAGCAGTACTTC.

The chain combines TRBV5-1 with TRBJ2-3; 8 bases agree with TRBD2. Looked up from germline, CDR1 is SGHRS and CDR2 is YFSETQ. V shed 0 bases, J shed 4 bases, and the junction held 7 bases outside the gene matches. The CDR3 is 16 residues long. The CDR3 DNA reads as TGCGCCAGCAGCTTGGTAACCGGGAGGGCCGCAGATACGCAGTATTTT. Translated, it gives CASSLVTGRAADTQYF.

The chain carries TRBV27 and TRBJ1-2; 11 positions match TRBD1. J was trimmed by 8 bases and V by 5 bases; bases with no gene match: 10. Germline V gene sequence: CDR1 MNHEY, CDR2 SMNVEV (reference sequence). This CDR3 has 15 residues. The CDR3 coding sequence is TGTGCCAGCAGTCCGACCGGACAGGGGGCGAACGGCTACACCTTC. Amino acids: CASSPTGQGANGYTF.

The chain recombines TRBV6-6 with TRBJ1-1; a possible D gene is TRBD1 (5 bases). Trimming stripped 7 bases from V and 4 bases from J, with 16 bases between. The CDR3 spans 14 residues. Germline CDR1 MNHNY, CDR2 SVGAGI (reference sequence). The CDR3 spells CASTYSQGITEAFF. Here the CDR3 DNA reads TGTGCCAGCACCTATAGTCAGGGAATCACTGAAGCTTTCTTT.

In this sample, this clone turned up once. The J gene is TRBJ1-4, the V gene TRBV9, with D hard to call. V was pared by 0 bases and J by 5 bases, with 11 bases between. Germline V gene sequence: CDR1 SGDLS, CDR2 YYNGEE. The CDR3 loop spans 15 amino acids. In DNA, the CDR3 is TGTGCCAGCAGCGTAGGGCCAGCGGGGAATGAAAAACTGTTTTTT. Amino acids: CASSVGPAGNEKLFF. The full variable domain, rest sourced from reference TRBV9 and TRBJ1-4, is DSGVTQTPKHLITATGQRVTLRCSPRSGDLSVYWYQQSLDQGLQFLIQYYNGEERAKGNILERFSAQQFPDLHSELNLSSLELGDSALYFCASSVGPAGNEKLFFGSGTQLSVL.

This clone was counted a single time. The chain uses TRBV5-1 and TRBJ1-5; 9 bases are shared with TRBD1. Trimming cost V 0 bases and J 11 bases; bases outside gene matches: 15. CDR3 length equals 17 residues. Germline CDR1 reads SGHRS; CDR2 reads YFSETQ. The CDR3 coding sequence is TGCGCCAGCAGCTTGGGCCCCAGGACAGGGGAGCTAACGGCCCAGCATTTT. Amino acids: CASSLGPRTGELTAQHF.

The V and J genes are TRBV6-1 and TRBJ1-1; 10 bases agree with TRBD1. V dropped 0 bases and J dropped 8; count of bases not matched to a gene: 3. Germline CDR1 and CDR2: MNHNS and SASEGT. This CDR3 region has 14 residues. CDR3: CASSEAGTGVEAFF. In DNA, the CDR3 is TGTGCCAGCAGTGAAGCGGGGACAGGGGTAGAAGCTTTCTTT.

This clone was picked up one time. The chain has TRBV9 and TRBJ2-1, with 8 bases matching TRBD2. This CDR3 spans 14 amino acids. With V trimmed by 7 bases and J by 8 bases, 11 bases remained unmatched. Germline V CDR1 and CDR2: SGDLS, YYNGEE. CDR3 amino acids: CASGAGGVPDEQFF. CDR3 nucleotide sequence: TGTGCCAGCGGGGCGGGGGGTGTACCGGATGAGCAGTTCTTC.

V and J are TRBV6-1 and TRBJ1-5; D is undetermined. Trimming shortened V by 5 bases and J by 2 bases, and 4 bases separated the two germline ends. This CDR3 is 12 amino acids long. Germline CDR1 MNHNS, CDR2 SASEGT. CDR3 residues: CASSPGNQPQHF. CDR3 DNA: TGTGCCAGCAGTCCGGGCAATCAGCCCCAGCATTTT.

The chain combines TRBV19 with TRBJ2-7; 8 bases agree with TRBD1. The V gene end was trimmed by 10 bases and the J gene end by 5 bases; junction bases not matched to a gene: 7. This CDR3 is 12 amino acids long. Germline V gives CDR1 LNHDA, CDR2 SQIVND (reference sequence). The CDR3 sequence: CATKQGENEQYF. CDR3 in DNA: TGTGCCACGAAACAGGGGGAGAACGAGCAGTACTTC.

The CDR3 coding sequence is TGCGCCAGCAGCCCGGGAGGAGGGAATTCCTACAATGAGCAGTTCTTC. This sequence encodes CASSPGGGNSYNEQFF. The chain has TRBV5-1 and TRBJ2-1; 7 bases fit TRBD2. Germline V gene lookup returns CDR1 SGHRS and CDR2 YFSETQ. The CDR3 covers 16 residues. Trimming cost V 4 bases and J 1 base; bases outside gene matches: 8.

The chain has TRBV6-5 and TRBJ2-1; 7 positions agree with TRBD2. Germline lookup yields CDR1 MNHEY and CDR2 SVGAGI. The length of the CDR3 is 15 residues. J gave up 4 bases and V 7 bases, and 10 bases lay outside the gene matches. CDR3 in amino acids: CASTRGGRGYNEQFF. In nucleotides, the CDR3 is TGTGCCAGCACCCGAGGAGGGAGGGGATACAATGAGCAGTTCTTC.

The chain couples TRBV9 to TRBJ2-1, with 7 bases lining up with TRBD2. The CDR3 is made up of 15 amino acids. Per the germline V gene, CDR1 is SGDLS and CDR2 is YYNGEE. The trim removed 0 bases at V and 6 bases at J, leaving 6 bases unmatched. The CDR3 is CASSVGVAGGNEQFF. The CDR3 nucleotides read TGTGCCAGCAGCGTAGGAGTAGCGGGTGGCAATGAGCAGTTCTTC.

The V gene is TRBV15, the J gene TRBJ2-1; D is perhaps TRBD1 (5 bases). Germline V gene data show CDR1 as LNHNV and CDR2 as YYDKDF (reference sequence). The V end lost 1 base, the J end lost 6 bases, and 13 bases lay between the germline ends. This CDR3 contains 15 residues. CDR3 in DNA: TGTGCCACCAGCAGAGGGCAGGGTCGTGGCAATGAGCAGTTCTTC. It translates to CATSRGQGRGNEQFF.

The J gene is TRBJ2-2, the V gene TRBV7-9; 7 nucleotides match TRBD1. Trimming at V came to 10 bases and at J to 4 bases, leaving 9 bases not matched to a gene. Germline values: CDR1 SEHNR, CDR2 FQNEAQ (reference sequence). The CDR3 has 14 residues. The CDR3 nucleotides read TGTGCCACCCCAGAGGGACAGTTCACCGGGGAGCTGTTTTTT. It codes for CATPEGQFTGELFF.

The chain couples TRBV18 to TRBJ1-5; a weak D match, TRBD1 (6 bases). CDR3 length: 16 amino acids. In germline, CDR1 is KGHSH, CDR2 LQKENI. Trimming took 3 bases from V and 0 from J, leaving 12 bases between them. DNA of the CDR3: TGTGCCAGCTCACCTGTGGGGGCCGATAGCAATCAGCCCCAGCATTTT. Amino acids: CASSPVGADSNQPQHF.

The chain has TRBV6-1 and TRBJ2-2, with 8 bases identical to TRBD2. Germline CDR1 is MNHNS and CDR2 is SASEGT. The length of the CDR3 is 16 residues. V shed 3 bases and J 4 bases; nucleotides not matched to a gene: 7. The CDR3 nucleotides are TGTGCCAGCAGTGACCCGGGAGGGGCCAGCACCGGGGAGCTGTTTTTT. Translation gives CASSDPGGASTGELFF.